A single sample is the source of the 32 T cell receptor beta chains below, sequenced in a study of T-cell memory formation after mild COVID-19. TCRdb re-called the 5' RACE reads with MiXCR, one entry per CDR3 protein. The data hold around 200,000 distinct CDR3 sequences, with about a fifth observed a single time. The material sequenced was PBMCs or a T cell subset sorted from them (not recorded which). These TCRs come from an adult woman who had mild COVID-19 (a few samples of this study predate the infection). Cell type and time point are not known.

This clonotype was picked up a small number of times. The CDR3 nucleotides are TGCGCCAGCAGCCGCCTGGGGCTCGGGGAGCTGTTTTTT. Translated, it gives CASSRLGLGELFF. The chain couples TRBV4-1 to TRBJ2-2, with D possibly TRBD1 on 5 matching bases. The CDR3 runs to 13 residues. The germline gives CDR1 MGHRA, CDR2 YSYEKL. Trimming stripped 4 bases from V and 7 bases from J, with 10 bases between.

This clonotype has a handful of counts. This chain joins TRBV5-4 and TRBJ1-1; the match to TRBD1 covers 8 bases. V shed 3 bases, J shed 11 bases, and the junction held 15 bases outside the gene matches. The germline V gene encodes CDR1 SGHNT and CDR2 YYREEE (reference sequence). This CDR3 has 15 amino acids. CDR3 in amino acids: CASSSRGRRDVDAFF. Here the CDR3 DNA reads TGTGCCAGCAGCTCCAGGGGGCGCAGGGATGTCGATGCTTTCTTT.

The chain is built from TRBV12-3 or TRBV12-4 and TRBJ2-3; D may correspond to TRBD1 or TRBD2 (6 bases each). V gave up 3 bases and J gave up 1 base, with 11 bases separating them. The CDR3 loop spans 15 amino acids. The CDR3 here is CASSFLRGGTDTQYF. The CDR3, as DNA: TGTGCCAGCAGTTTCCTAAGGGGGGGCACAGATACGCAGTATTTT.

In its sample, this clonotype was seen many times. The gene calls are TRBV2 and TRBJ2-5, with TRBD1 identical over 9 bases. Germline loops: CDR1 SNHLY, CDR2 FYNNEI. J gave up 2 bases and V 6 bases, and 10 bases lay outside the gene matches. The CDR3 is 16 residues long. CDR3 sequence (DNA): TGTGCCAGCAGGGAGGACCCTGGGACAGGGCAAGAGACCCAGTACTTC. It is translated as CASREDPGTGQETQYF.

CDR3 in amino acids: CASRGGSNEQFF. The CDR3 DNA reads as TGTGCCAGCAGGGGTGGCTCTAATGAGCAGTTCTTC. The genes are TRBV12-3 or TRBV12-4 and TRBJ2-1; D not certain. The CDR3 runs 12 residues. The V gene lost 6 bases and the J gene lost 7 bases, with 10 bases spanning the gap.

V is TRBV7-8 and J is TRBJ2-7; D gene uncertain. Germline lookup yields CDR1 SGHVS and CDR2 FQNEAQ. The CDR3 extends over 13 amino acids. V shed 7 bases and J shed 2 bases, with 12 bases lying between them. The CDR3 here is CASTPHEAYEQYF. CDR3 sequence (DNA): TGTGCCAGCACCCCCCATGAAGCCTACGAGCAGTACTTC.

CDR3 region: CASRIAGANVLTF. The CDR3 nucleotides are TGTGCCAGCCGAATCGCTGGGGCCAACGTCCTGACTTTC. J is TRBJ2-6 and V is TRBV7-9; D unresolved. The germline CDR1 and CDR2 sequences are SEHNR and FQNEAQ (reference sequence). The CDR3 runs 13 residues. V lost 8 bases and J lost 2, with 7 bases in between.

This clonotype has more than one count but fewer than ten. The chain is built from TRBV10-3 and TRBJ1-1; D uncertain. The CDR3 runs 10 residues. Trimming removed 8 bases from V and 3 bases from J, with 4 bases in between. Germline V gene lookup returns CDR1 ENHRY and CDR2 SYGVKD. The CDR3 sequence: CAIGDTEAFF. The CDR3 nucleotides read TGTGCCATCGGAGACACTGAAGCTTTCTTT.

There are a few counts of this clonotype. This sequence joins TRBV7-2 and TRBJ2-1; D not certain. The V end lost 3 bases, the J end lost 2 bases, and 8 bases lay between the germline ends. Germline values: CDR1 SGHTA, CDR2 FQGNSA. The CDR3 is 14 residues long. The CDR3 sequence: CASSFSEPYNEQFF. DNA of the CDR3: TGTGCCAGCAGCTTCTCGGAGCCCTACAATGAGCAGTTCTTC.

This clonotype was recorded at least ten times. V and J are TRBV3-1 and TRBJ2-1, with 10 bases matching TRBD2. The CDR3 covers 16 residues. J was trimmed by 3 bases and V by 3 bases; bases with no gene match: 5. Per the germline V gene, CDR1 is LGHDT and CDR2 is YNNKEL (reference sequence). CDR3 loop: CASSHPSSGGYNEQFF. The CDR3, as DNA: TGTGCCAGCAGCCATCCTTCTAGCGGGGGCTACAATGAGCAGTTCTTC.

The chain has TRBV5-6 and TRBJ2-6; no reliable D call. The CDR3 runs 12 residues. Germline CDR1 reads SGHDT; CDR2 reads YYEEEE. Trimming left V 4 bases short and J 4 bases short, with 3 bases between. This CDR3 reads CASSPGANVLTF. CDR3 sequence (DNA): TGTGCCAGCAGCCCGGGGGCCAACGTCCTGACTTTC.

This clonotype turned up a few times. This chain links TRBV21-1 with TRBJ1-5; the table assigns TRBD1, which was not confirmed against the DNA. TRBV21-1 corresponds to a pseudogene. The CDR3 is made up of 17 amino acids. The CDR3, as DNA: TGTGCCAGCAGCCCCCGACAGGGAACCCCTCGCAATCAGCCCCAGCATTTT. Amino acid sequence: CASSPRQGTPRNQPQHF.

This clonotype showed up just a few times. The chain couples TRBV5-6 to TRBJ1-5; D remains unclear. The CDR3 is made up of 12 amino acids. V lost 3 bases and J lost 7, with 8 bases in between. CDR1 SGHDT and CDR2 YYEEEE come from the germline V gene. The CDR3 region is CASSSGSQPQHF. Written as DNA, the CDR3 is TGTGCCAGCAGCTCGGGTAGCCAGCCCCAGCATTTT.

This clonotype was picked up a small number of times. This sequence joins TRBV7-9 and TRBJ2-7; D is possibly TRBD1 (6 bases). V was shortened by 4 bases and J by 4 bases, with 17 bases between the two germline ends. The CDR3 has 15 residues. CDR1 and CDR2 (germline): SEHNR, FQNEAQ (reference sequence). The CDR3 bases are TGTGCCAGCAGCTCCCAACAGGGCGGATTATACGAGCAGTACTTC. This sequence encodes CASSSQQGGLYEQYF. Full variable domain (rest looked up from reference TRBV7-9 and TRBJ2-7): DTGVSQNPRHKITKRGQNVTFRCDPISEHNRLYWYRQTLGQGPEFLTYFQNEAQLEKSRLLSDRFSAERPKGSFSTLEIQRTEQGDSAMYLCASSSQQGGLYEQYFGPGTRLTVT.

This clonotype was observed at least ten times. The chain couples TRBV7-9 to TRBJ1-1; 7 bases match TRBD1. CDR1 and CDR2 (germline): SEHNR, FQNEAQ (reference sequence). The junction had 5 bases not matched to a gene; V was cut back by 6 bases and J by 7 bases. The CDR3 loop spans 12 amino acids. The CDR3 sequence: CASSLAGGEAFF. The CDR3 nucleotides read TGTGCCAGCAGTTTGGCAGGGGGTGAAGCTTTCTTT.

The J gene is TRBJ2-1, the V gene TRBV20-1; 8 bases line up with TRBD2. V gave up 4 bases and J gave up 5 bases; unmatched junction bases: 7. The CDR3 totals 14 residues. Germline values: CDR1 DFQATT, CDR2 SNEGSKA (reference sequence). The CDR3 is CSANGRVINNEQFF. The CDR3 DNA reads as TGCAGTGCTAACGGGAGGGTGATCAACAATGAGCAGTTCTTC.

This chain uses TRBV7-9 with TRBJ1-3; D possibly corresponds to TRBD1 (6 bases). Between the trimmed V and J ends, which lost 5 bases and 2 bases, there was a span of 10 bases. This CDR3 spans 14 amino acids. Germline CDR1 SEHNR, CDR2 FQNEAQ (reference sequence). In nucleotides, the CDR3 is TGTGCCAGCAGCCTACAGGGAGCTGGAAACACCATATATTTT. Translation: CASSLQGAGNTIYF.

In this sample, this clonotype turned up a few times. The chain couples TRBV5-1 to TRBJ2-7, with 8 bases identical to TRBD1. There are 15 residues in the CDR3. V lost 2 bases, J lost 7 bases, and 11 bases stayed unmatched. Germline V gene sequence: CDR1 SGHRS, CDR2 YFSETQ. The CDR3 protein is CASSLQPRGPEEQYF. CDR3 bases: TGCGCCAGCAGCTTACAACCCAGGGGGCCCGAAGAGCAGTACTTC.

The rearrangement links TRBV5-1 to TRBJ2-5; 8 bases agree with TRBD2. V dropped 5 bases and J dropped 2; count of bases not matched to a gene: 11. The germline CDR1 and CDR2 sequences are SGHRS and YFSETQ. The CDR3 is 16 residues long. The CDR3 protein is CASRTTGGLEQETQYF. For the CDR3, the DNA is TGCGCCAGCAGGACGACGGGAGGGTTGGAGCAAGAGACCCAGTACTTC.

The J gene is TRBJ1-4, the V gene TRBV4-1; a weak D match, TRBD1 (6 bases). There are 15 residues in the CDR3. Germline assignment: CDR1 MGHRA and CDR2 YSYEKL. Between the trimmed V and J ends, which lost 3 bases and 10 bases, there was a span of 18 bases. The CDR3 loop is CASSQTDSTSGKLFF. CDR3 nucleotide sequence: TGCGCCAGCAGCCAGACGGACAGTACTTCAGGAAAACTGTTTTTT.

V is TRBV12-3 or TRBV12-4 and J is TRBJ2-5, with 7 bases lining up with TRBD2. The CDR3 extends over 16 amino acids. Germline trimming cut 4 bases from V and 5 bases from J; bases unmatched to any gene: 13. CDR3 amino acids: CASSWREIGLGETQYF. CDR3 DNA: TGTGCCAGCAGTTGGCGGGAGATCGGGCTGGGGGAGACCCAGTACTTC.

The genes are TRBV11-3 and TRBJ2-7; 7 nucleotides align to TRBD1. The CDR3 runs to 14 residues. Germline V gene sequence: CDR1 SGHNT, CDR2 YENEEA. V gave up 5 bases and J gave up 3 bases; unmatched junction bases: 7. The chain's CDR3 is CASSPRDSHYEQYF. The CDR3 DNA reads TGTGCCAGCAGCCCCCGGGACAGCCACTACGAGCAGTACTTC.

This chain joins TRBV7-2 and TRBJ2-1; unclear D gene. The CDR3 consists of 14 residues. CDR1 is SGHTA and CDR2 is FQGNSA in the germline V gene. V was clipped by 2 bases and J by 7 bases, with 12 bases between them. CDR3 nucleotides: TGTGCCAGCAGCTTACTGGCCTTACAAAATGAGCAGTTCTTC. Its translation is CASSLLALQNEQFF.

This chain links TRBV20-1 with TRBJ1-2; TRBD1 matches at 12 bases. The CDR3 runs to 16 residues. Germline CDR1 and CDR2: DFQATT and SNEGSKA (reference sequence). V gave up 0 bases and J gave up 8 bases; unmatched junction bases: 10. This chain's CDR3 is CSAREGTGGYTDGYTF. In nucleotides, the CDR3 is TGCAGTGCTAGAGAAGGGACAGGGGGCTACACAGACGGCTACACCTTC.

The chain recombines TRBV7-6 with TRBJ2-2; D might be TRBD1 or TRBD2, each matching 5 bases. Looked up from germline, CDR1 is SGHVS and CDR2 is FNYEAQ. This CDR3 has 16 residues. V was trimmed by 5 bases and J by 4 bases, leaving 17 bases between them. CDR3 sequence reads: CASSPERGLSTGELFF. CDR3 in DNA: TGTGCCAGCAGCCCAGAGAGGGGATTGAGCACCGGGGAGCTGTTTTTT.

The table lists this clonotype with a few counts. The CDR3 reads CASSQVDRGFEQYF. Here the CDR3 DNA reads TGTGCCAGCAGCCAAGTGGACAGGGGTTTCGAGCAGTACTTC. This chain connects TRBV14 to TRBJ2-7; 9 bases are a match to TRBD1. CDR3 length: 14 amino acids. Germline CDR1 is SGHDN and CDR2 is FVKESK. V was pared by 1 base and J by 6 bases, with 4 bases of the junction left unmatched.

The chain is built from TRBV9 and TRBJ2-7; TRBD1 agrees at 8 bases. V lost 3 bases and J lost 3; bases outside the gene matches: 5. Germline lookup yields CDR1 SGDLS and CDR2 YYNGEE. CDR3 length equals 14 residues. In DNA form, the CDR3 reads TGTGCCAGCAGCGAGACGACAGGGGACTACGAGCAGTACTTC. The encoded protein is CASSETTGDYEQYF.

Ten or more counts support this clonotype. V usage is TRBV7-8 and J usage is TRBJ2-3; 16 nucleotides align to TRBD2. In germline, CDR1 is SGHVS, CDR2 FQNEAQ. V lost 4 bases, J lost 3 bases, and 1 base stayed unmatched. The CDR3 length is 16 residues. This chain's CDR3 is CASSSGLAGGTDTQYF. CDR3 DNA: TGTGCCAGCAGCTCGGGACTAGCGGGGGGGACAGATACGCAGTATTTT.

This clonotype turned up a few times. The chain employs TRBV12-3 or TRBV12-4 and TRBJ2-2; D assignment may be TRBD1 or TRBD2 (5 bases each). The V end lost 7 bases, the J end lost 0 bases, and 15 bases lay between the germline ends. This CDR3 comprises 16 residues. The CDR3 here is CASTDVGRTNTGELFF. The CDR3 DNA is TGTGCCAGCACCGATGTGGGACGTACGAACACCGGGGAGCTGTTTTTT.

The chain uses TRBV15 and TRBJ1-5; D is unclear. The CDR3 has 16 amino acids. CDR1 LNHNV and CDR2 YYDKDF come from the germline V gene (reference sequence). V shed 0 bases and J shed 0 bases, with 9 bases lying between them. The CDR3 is CATSRDRYDSNQPQHF. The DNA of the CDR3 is TGTGCCACCAGCAGAGATAGATATGATAGCAATCAGCCCCAGCATTTT.

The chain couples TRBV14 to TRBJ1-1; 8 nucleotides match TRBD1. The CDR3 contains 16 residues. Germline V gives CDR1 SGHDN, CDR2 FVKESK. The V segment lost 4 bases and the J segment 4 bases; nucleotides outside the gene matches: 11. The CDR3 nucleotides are TGTGCCAGCAGCCCCCAACCTGGACAGGGTTTCACTGAAGCTTTCTTT. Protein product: CASSPQPGQGFTEAFF.

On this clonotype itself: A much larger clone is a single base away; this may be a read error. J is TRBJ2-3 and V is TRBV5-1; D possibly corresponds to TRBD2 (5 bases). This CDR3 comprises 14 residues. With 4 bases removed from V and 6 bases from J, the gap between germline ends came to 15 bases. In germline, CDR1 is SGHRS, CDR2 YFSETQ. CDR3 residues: CASSREGILDTQYF. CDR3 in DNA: TGCGCCAGCAGCCGGGAAGGTATTTTGGATACGCAGTATTTT.